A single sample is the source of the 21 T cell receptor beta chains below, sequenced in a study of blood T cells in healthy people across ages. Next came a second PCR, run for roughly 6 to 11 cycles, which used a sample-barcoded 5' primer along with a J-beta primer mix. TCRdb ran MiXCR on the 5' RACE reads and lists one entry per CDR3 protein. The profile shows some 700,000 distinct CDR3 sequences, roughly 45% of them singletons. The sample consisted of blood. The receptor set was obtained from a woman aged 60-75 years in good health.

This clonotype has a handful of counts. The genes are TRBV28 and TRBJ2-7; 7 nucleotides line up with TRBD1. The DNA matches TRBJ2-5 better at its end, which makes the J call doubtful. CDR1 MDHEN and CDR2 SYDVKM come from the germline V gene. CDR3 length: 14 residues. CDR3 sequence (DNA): TGTGCCAGCAGCCCGACAGGGCGCCATGGGACCCAGTACTTC. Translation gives CASSPTGRHGTQYF.

CDR3 region: CASSETSGGINEQFF. CDR3 sequence (DNA): TGTGCCAGCAGTGAGACTAGCGGGGGAATCAATGAGCAGTTCTTC. The J gene is TRBJ2-1, the V gene TRBV6-5; 12 bases align to TRBD2. Germline V gene lookup returns CDR1 MNHEY and CDR2 SVGAGI. The CDR3 covers 15 residues. The V gene end was trimmed by 5 bases and the J gene end by 6 bases; junction bases not matched to a gene: 5.

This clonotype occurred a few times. CDR3 region: CSAIPGVAGGHEQFF. The CDR3 DNA sequence: TGCAGTGCTATCCCGGGGGTAGCGGGAGGCCACGAGCAGTTCTTC. J is TRBJ2-1 and V is TRBV20-1; 10 bases fit TRBD2. Germline V gives CDR1 DFQATT, CDR2 SNEGSKA (reference sequence). With V trimmed by 4 bases and J by 10 bases, 13 bases remained unmatched. This CDR3 is 15 amino acids long.

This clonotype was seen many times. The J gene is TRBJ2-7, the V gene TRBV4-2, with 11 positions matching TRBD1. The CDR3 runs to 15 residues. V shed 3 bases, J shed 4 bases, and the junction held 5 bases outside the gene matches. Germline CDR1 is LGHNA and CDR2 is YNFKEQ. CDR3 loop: CASSQEGTGGYEQYF. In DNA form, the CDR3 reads TGTGCCAGCAGCCAGGAAGGGACAGGGGGTTACGAGCAGTACTTC.

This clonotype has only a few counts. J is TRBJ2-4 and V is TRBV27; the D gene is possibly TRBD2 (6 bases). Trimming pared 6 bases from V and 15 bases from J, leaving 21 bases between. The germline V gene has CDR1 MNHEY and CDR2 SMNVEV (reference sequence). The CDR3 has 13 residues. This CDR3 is CASSLGVGLSWYF. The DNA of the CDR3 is TGTGCCAGCAGCCTCGGCGTCGGACTATCGTGGTACTTC.

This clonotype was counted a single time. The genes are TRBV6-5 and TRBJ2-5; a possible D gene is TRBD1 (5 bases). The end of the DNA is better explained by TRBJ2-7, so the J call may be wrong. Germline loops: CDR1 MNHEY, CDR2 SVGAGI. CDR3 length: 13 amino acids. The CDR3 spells CASSPTPGNEQYF. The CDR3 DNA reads TGTGCCAGCAGTCCTACTCCAGGGAACGAGCAGTACTTC.

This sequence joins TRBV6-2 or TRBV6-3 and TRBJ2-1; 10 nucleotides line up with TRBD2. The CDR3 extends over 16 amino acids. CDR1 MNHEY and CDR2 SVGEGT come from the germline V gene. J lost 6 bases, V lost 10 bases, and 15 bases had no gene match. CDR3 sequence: CATKTTVAGGFNEQFF. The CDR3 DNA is TGTGCCACCAAAACTACGGTAGCGGGAGGTTTCAATGAGCAGTTCTTC.

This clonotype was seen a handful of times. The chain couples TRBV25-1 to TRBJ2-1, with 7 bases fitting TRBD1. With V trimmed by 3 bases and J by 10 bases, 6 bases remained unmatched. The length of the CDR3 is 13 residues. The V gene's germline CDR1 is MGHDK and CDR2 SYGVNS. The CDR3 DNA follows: TGTGCCAGCAGTGATCCCGGACAGGCCGAGCAGTTCTTC. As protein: CASSDPGQAEQFF.

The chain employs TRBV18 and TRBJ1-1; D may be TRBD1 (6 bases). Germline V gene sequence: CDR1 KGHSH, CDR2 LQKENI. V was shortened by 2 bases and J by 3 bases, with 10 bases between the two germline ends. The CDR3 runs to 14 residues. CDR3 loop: CASSPRQEHTEAFF. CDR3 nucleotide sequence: TGTGCCAGCTCACCAAGACAGGAACACACTGAAGCTTTCTTT.

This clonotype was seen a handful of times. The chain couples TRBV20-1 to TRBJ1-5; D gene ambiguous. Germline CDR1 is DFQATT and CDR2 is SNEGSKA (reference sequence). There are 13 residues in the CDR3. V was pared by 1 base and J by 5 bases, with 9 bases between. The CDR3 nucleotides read TGCAGTGCTAGAGCCGCGGACCATCAGCCCCAGCATTTT. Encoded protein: CSARAADHQPQHF.

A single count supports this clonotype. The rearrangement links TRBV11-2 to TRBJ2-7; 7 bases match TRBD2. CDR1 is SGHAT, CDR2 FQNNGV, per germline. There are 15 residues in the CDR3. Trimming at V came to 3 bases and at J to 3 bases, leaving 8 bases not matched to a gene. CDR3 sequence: CASSFGEGNFYEQYF. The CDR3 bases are TGTGCCAGCAGCTTCGGGGAGGGTAACTTCTACGAGCAGTACTTC.

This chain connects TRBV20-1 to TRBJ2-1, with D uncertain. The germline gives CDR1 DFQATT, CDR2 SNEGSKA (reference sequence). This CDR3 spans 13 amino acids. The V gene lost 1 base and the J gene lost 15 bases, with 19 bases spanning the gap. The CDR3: CSARGGLVSGPFF. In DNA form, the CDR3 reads TGCAGTGCTAGAGGGGGTCTCGTTAGTGGACCGTTCTTC.

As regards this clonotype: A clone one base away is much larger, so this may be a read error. The CDR3 spells CASSPDDWGYNEQFF. CDR3 nucleotides: TGTGCCAGCAGCCCCGATGACTGGGGGTACAATGAGCAGTTCTTC. The V and J genes are TRBV7-2 and TRBJ2-1; D possibly matches TRBD1 or TRBD2 (5 bases each). Trimming removed 5 bases at V and 4 bases at J, with 15 bases between. This CDR3 region has 15 residues. CDR1 and CDR2 from the germline V gene are SGHTA and FQGNSA.

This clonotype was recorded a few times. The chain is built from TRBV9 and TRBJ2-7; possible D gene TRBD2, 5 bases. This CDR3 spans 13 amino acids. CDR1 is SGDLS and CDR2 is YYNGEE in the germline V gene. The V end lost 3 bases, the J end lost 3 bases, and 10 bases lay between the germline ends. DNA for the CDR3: TGTGCCAGCAGCGCCCCCCGGGGCTACGAGCAGTACTTC. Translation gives CASSAPRGYEQYF. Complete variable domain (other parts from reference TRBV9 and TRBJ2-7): DSGVTQTPKHLITATGQRVTLRCSPRSGDLSVYWYQQSLDQGLQFLIQYYNGEERAKGNILERFSAQQFPDLHSELNLSSLELGDSALYFCASSAPRGYEQYFGPGTRLTVT.

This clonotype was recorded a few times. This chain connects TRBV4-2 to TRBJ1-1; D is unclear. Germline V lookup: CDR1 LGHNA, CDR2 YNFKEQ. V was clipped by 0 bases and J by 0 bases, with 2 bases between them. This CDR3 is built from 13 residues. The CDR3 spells CASSQDLNTEAFF. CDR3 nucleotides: TGTGCCAGCAGCCAAGATCTGAACACTGAAGCTTTCTTT.

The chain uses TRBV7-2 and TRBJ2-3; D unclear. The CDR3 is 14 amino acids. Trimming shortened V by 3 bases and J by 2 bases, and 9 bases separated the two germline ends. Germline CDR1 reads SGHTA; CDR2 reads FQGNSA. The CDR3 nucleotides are TGTGCCAGCAGCTTTGGGCTAAACACAGATACGCAGTATTTT. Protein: CASSFGLNTDTQYF.

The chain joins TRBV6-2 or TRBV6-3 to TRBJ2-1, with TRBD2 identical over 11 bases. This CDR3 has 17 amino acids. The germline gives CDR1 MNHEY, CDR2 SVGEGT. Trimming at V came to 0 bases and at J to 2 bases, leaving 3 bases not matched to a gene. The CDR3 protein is CASSYSISGGAYNEQFF. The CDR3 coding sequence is TGTGCCAGCAGTTACTCGATTAGCGGGGGGGCCTACAATGAGCAGTTCTTC.

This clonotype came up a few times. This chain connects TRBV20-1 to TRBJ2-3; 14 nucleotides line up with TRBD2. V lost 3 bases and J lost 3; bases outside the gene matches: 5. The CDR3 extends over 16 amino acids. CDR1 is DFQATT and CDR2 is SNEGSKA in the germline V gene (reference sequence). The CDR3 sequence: CSASRLAGGPTDTQYF. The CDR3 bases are TGCAGTGCTAGTAGACTAGCGGGAGGGCCGACAGATACGCAGTATTTT.

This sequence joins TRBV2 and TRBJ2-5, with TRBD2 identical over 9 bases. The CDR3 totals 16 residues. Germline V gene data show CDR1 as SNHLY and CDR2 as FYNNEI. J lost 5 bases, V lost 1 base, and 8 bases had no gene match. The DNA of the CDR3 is TGTGCCAGCAGTGAAGAGATAGCGGGGGCCGGGGAGACCCAGTACTTC. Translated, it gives CASSEEIAGAGETQYF. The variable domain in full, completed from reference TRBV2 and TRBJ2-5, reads EPEVTQTPSHQVTQMGQEVILRCVPISNHLYFYWYRQILGQKVEFLVSFYNNEISEKSEIFDDQFSVERPDGSNFTLKIRSTKLEDSAMYFCASSEEIAGAGETQYFGPGTRLLVL.

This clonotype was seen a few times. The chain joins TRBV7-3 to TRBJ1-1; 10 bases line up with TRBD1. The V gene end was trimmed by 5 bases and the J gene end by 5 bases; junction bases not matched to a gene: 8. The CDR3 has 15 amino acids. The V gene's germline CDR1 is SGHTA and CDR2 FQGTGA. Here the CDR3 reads CASSPRGTGETEAFF. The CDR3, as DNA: TGTGCCAGCAGCCCCCGGGGGACAGGGGAGACTGAAGCTTTCTTT.

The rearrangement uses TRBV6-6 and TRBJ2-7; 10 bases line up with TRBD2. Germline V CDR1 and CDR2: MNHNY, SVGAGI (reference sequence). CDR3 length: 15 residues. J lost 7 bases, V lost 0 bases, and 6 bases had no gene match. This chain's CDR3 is CASSYSEAGGHEQYF. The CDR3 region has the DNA TGTGCCAGCAGTTACTCTGAAGCGGGAGGGCATGAGCAGTACTTC.